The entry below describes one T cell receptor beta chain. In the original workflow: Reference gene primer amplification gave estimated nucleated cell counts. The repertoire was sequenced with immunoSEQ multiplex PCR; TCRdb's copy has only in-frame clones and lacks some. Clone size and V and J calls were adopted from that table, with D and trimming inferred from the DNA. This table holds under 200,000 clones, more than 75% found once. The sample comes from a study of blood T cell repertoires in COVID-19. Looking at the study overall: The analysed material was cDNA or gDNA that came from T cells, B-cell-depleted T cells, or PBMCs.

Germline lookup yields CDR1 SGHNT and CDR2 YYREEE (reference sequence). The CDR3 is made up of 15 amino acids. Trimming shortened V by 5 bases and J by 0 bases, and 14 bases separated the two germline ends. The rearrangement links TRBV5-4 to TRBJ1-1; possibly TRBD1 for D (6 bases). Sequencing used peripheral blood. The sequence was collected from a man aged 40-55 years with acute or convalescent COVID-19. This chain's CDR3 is CASRPGGQMNTEAFF. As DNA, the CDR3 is TGTGCCAGCAGGCCCGGGGGGCAAATGAACACTGAAGCTTTCTTT.